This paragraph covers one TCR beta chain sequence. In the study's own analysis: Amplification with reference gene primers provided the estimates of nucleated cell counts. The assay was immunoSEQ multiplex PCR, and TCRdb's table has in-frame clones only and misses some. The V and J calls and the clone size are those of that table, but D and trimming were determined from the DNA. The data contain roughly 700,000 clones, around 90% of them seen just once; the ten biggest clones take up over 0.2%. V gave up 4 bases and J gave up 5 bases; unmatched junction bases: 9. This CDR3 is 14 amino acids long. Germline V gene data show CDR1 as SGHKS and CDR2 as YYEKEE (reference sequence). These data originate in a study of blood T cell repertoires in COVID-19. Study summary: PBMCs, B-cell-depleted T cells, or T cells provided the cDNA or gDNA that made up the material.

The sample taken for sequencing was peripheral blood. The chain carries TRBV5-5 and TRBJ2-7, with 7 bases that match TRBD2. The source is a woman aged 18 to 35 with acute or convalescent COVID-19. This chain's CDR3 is CASSRGTTNDEQYF. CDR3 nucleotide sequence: TGTGCCAGCAGCCGAGGGACTACCAACGACGAGCAGTACTTC. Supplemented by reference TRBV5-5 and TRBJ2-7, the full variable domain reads DAGVTQSPTHLIKTRGQQVTLRCSPISGHKSVSWYQQVLGQGPQFIFQYYEKEERGRGNFPDRFSARQFPNYSSELNVNALLLGDSALYLCASSRGTTNDEQYFGPGTRLTVT.